The rows below give T cell receptor beta chains drawn from one sample of a study of naive and memory T cell subsets. TCRdb re-derived calls from the UMI-ligation and nested PCR reads in MiXCR, one entry per CDR3 protein. The data contain over 75,000 distinct CDR3 sequences, around 13% of them seen just once; the ten biggest clones take up 0.7% to 0.95%. The sample taken for sequencing was central memory CD4+ T cells from blood. The origin of the receptors is a human donor in good health. Each CDR3 is given with its conserved first and last residue. The order of the fields is CDR3 protein, CDR3 DNA, D gene, V gene, clone size, J gene. A D gene is named only where the DNA matches it firmly. Size is omitted from some rows. Given values are once, few, many or a class for expanded clones.

CDR3: CASSRDRGLNTEAFF
DNA: TGTGCCAGCAGCCGGGACAGGGGACTGAACACTGAAGCTTTCTTT
D: TRBD1
V: TRBV6-1
size: -
J: TRBJ1-1

CDR3: CASSEYRGLLLGANVLTF
DNA: TGTGCCAGCAGCGAGTACAGGGGGTTGTTGCTCGGGGCCAACGTCCTGACTTTC
D: TRBD1
V: TRBV13
size: many
J: TRBJ2-6

CDR3: CASSEEWGMTQYF
DNA: TGTGCCAGCAGTGAAGAATGGGGTATGACCCAGTACTTC
D: -
V: TRBV6-1
size: few
J: TRBJ2-5

CDR3: CASSLSRGGGETQYF
DNA: TGTGCCAGCAGTTTATCTCGGGGCGGCGGGGAGACCCAGTACTTC
D: -
V: TRBV12-3/TRBV12-4
size: many
J: TRBJ2-5

CDR3: CASSQSPGGTGELFF
DNA: TGTGCCAGCAGCCAAAGCCCAGGGGGTACCGGGGAGCTGTTTTTT
D: TRBD1
V: TRBV3-1
size: -
J: TRBJ2-2

CDR3: CAWDGTGEKLFF
DNA: TGTGCCTGGGATGGAACAGGCGAAAAACTGTTTTTT
D: -
V: TRBV30
size: -
J: TRBJ1-4

CDR3: CAISDSAGSNEQFF
DNA: TGTGCCATCAGTGATAGCGCGGGGAGCAATGAGCAGTTCTTC
D: -
V: TRBV10-3
size: -
J: TRBJ2-1

CDR3: CSASDRVSTKNIQYF
DNA: TGCAGCGCATCAGACAGGGTATCGACCAAAAACATTCAGTACTTC
D: TRBD1
V: TRBV29-1
size: few
J: TRBJ2-4

CDR3: CASSPDYGYTF
DNA: TGTGCCAGCAGCCCAGACTATGGCTACACCTTC
D: -
V: TRBV7-2
size: few
J: TRBJ1-2

CDR3: CASSRDQIYEQYF
DNA: TGTGCCAGCAGTCGGGACCAGATCTACGAGCAGTACTTC
D: -
V: TRBV6-1
size: -
J: TRBJ2-7

CDR3: CASSQDGRDLLKPDEQFF
DNA: TGCGCCAGCAGCCAAGATGGTAGGGACCTACTGAAACCTGATGAGCAGTTCTTC
D: -
V: TRBV4-1
size: -
J: TRBJ2-1

CDR3: CSAYDRGREKLFF
DNA: TGCAGTGCTTATGACAGGGGGCGGGAAAAACTGTTTTTT
D: TRBD1
V: TRBV20-1
size: -
J: TRBJ1-4

CDR3: CASGSRPREAFF
DNA: TGTGCCAGCGGCTCGCGGCCCCGCGAAGCTTTCTTT
D: -
V: TRBV6-2/TRBV6-3
size: few
J: TRBJ1-1

CDR3: CSARDPQGSGANVLTF
DNA: TGCAGTGCTAGAGATCCACAGGGGTCTGGGGCCAACGTCCTGACTTTC
D: TRBD1
V: TRBV20-1
size: few
J: TRBJ2-6

CDR3: CASRRDRTGYYGYTF
DNA: TGCGCCAGCAGGCGAGATAGGACAGGGTATTATGGCTACACCTTC
D: TRBD1
V: TRBV5-1
size: few
J: TRBJ1-2

CDR3: CASPPEPQHF
DNA: TGTGCCAGCCCTCCGGAGCCCCAGCATTTT
D: -
V: TRBV6-2/TRBV6-3
size: few
J: TRBJ1-5

CDR3: CASSIIRGQGNQPQHF
DNA: TGTGCCAGTAGTATAATTCGCGGACAGGGGAATCAGCCCCAGCATTTT
D: TRBD1
V: TRBV19
size: -
J: TRBJ1-5

CDR3: CASRQRGQDTDTQYF
DNA: TGTGCCAGCAGGCAGAGGGGGCAAGACACAGATACGCAGTATTTT
D: TRBD1
V: TRBV3-1
size: -
J: TRBJ2-3

CDR3: CSVGELKSEQYF
DNA: TGCAGCGTTGGAGAATTGAAGTCCGAGCAGTACTTC
D: -
V: TRBV29-1
size: many
J: TRBJ2-7

CDR3: CASSAGQANEKLFF
DNA: TGTGCCAGCAGCGCAGGACAGGCTAATGAAAAACTGTTTTTT
D: TRBD1
V: TRBV12-3/TRBV12-4
size: -
J: TRBJ1-4

CDR3: CASRAGTNKNEKLFF
DNA: TGTGCCAGCAGGGCCGGGACGAACAAGAATGAAAAACTGTTTTTT
D: -
V: TRBV2
size: -
J: TRBJ1-4

CDR3: CASSYKEGGEAFF
DNA: TGTGCCAGCAGCTACAAAGAGGGGGGCGAAGCTTTCTTT
D: -
V: TRBV6-2/TRBV6-3
size: -
J: TRBJ1-1

CDR3: CASSPQLPGDNEQFF
DNA: TGTGCCAGTAGTCCCCAACTTCCGGGGGACAATGAGCAGTTCTTC
D: -
V: TRBV19
size: few
J: TRBJ2-1

CDR3: CASSQDVREQYF
DNA: TGTGCCAGCAGCCAAGATGTCCGGGAGCAGTACTTC
D: -
V: TRBV3-1
size: few
J: TRBJ2-7

CDR3: CSARVEHVRGNEQFF
DNA: TGCAGTGCTAGAGTAGAACATGTCCGTGGGAATGAGCAGTTCTTC
D: -
V: TRBV20-1
size: -
J: TRBJ2-1

CDR3: CASSTELAVLSYEQYF
DNA: TGCGCCAGCAGCACAGAACTAGCGGTTCTCTCCTACGAGCAGTACTTC
D: TRBD2
V: TRBV5-1
size: -
J: TRBJ2-7

CDR3: CASSRWGNEQFF
DNA: TGTGCCAGTAGTAGATGGGGTAATGAGCAGTTCTTC
D: -
V: TRBV6-5
size: many
J: TRBJ2-1

CDR3: CASRESGRVDNEQFF
DNA: TGTGCCAGCAGAGAGAGCGGGAGGGTTGACAATGAGCAGTTCTTC
D: TRBD2
V: TRBV28
size: -
J: TRBJ2-1

CDR3: CASSQDSGQGANEQYF
DNA: TGCGCCAGCAGCCAAGATTCGGGACAGGGGGCGAACGAGCAGTACTTC
D: TRBD1
V: TRBV4-1
size: -
J: TRBJ2-7

CDR3: CSASQARRTDTQYF
DNA: TGCAGTGCTAGTCAAGCTAGGAGGACAGATACGCAGTATTTT
D: -
V: TRBV20-1
size: few
J: TRBJ2-3

CDR3: CASKLTVDLEQFF
DNA: TGTGCCAGCAAACTGACTGTAGATCTTGAGCAGTTCTTC
D: -
V: TRBV6-2/TRBV6-3
size: -
J: TRBJ2-1

CDR3: CASSFQGNTEAFF
DNA: TGTGCCAGCAGTTTTCAGGGGAACACTGAAGCTTTCTTT
D: -
V: TRBV12-3/TRBV12-4
size: few
J: TRBJ1-1

CDR3: CASSRPGTGSYNEQFF
DNA: TGTGCCAGCAGTCGCCCCGGGACAGGTTCCTACAATGAGCAGTTCTTC
D: TRBD1
V: TRBV12-3/TRBV12-4
size: -
J: TRBJ2-1

CDR3: CASSVTPQSYEQYF
DNA: TGTGCCAGCAGTGTAACGCCACAGAGCTACGAGCAGTACTTC
D: -
V: TRBV25-1
size: many
J: TRBJ2-7

CDR3: CASSYKPGFLNEQFF
DNA: TGTGCCAGCAGTTACAAGCCGGGTTTTCTTAATGAGCAGTTCTTC
D: -
V: TRBV6-5
size: -
J: TRBJ2-1

CDR3: CASTVAGTKNIQYF
DNA: TGTGCCAGCACCGTAGCGGGGACTAAAAACATTCAGTACTTC
D: TRBD2
V: TRBV28
size: -
J: TRBJ2-4

CDR3: CASSPTGTGPAKNIQYF
DNA: TGTGCCAGCAGCCCCACCGGGACTGGGCCGGCCAAAAACATTCAGTACTTC
D: -
V: TRBV7-3
size: few
J: TRBJ2-4

CDR3: CASSQNVLGGRTSTDTQYF
DNA: TGTGCCAGCAGCCAAAACGTTTTGGGTGGCAGAACGAGCACAGATACGCAGTATTTT
D: -
V: TRBV4-2
size: -
J: TRBJ2-3

CDR3: CSVGVGGGTQPQHF
DNA: TGCAGCGTTGGGGTAGGGGGGGGCACTCAGCCCCAGCATTTT
D: -
V: TRBV29-1
size: -
J: TRBJ1-5

CDR3: CASSLATGLNTEAFF
DNA: TGCGCCAGCAGCTTGGCCACAGGCTTGAACACTGAAGCTTTCTTT
D: -
V: TRBV5-1
size: -
J: TRBJ1-1

CDR3: CASSPPGRGSYEQYF
DNA: TGTGCCAGTAGCCCCCCAGGACGTGGCTCCTACGAGCAGTACTTC
D: -
V: TRBV19
size: many
J: TRBJ2-7

CDR3: CVTDISGANVLTF
DNA: TGTGTCACCGACATCTCTGGGGCCAACGTCCTGACTTTC
D: -
V: TRBV30
size: many
J: TRBJ2-6